This T cell receptor (beta chain) was sequenced during a study of blood T cell repertoires in COVID-19. Across the study: Collection of acute and convalescent COVID-19 samples took place in the United States, Italy and Spain.

Original processing notes: Reference gene primer amplification in the assay estimated nucleated cell counts. TCRdb keeps only in-frame clones here, not all; method: immunoSEQ multiplex PCR. The V and J calls and the clone size are those of that table, but D and trimming were determined from the DNA. The data show around 230,000 clones, approximately 86% seen once. CDR3 length equals 13 residues. The V gene lost 3 bases and the J gene lost 4 bases, with 9 bases spanning the gap. Germline CDR1 MDHEN, CDR2 SYDVKM. Individuals aged roughly 18 to 95 years were recruited from fewer than 30 US areas. This receptor was obtained from a man in his late teens or twenties with acute COVID-19. The V call is TRBV28, the J call TRBJ1-1; D is unclear. The sample consisted of PBMCs or T cells enriched from blood (not recorded which). Here the CDR3 DNA reads TGTGCCAGCAGTTTTAGACTCGGCACTGAAGCTTTCTTT. Residues: CASSFRLGTEAFF. The whole variable domain, filled in from reference TRBV28 and TRBJ1-1, reads DVKVTQSSRYLVKRTGEKVFLECVQDMDHENMFWYRQDPGLGLRLIYFSYDVKMKEKGDIPEGYSVSREKKERFSLILESASTNQTSMYLCASSFRLGTEAFFGQGTRLTVV.